The source of this TCR beta chain is a study of blood T cell repertoires in COVID-19. Germline loops: CDR1 LNHDA, CDR2 SQIVND (reference sequence). There are 11 residues in the CDR3. V shed 8 bases and J shed 4 bases, with 8 bases lying between them. In the study's own analysis: It was from reference gene primer amplification that nucleated cell counts were estimated. Libraries were prepared by immunoSEQ multiplex PCR; TCRdb keeps only in-frame clonotypes and omits some of them. That table furnishes V, J and clone size, whereas the DNA furnished D and trimming. Among 40,000 to 55,000 clones listed, approximately 86% were seen once.

The sequence was obtained from a woman aged 80 or older with acute or convalescent COVID-19. This sequence joins TRBV19 and TRBJ1-1, with D possibly matching TRBD1 (5 bases). Sequencing was done on a sample of peripheral blood. The CDR3 region has the DNA TGTGCCAGTCGGGGGACCACTGAAGCTTTCTTT. This encodes CASRGTTEAFF.